A selection of T cell receptor beta chains follows, all from one sample in a study of Ad26.COV2.S vaccination and SARS-CoV-2 variants. Profiling relied on immunoSEQ multiplex PCR, and the TCRdb table lists in-frame clones only, not all of them. This table has 410,000 or so clones, roughly 90% appearing once. The sequencing used peripheral blood, collected in a trial of Ad26.COV2.S vaccine versus placebo. These receptors were obtained from a person between 18 and 59 years old who received the Ad26.COV2.S COVID-19 vaccine or a placebo. The CDR3 runs from the conserved cysteine through the conserved F or W. Fields, in order: clone size, V gene, D gene, J gene, CDR3 protein. A D gene is named only where the DNA matches it firmly. Some rows have no size entry. The others give once, few or many, or a class for an expanded clone.

size: -; V: TRBV28; D: TRBD1; J: TRBJ1-5; CDR3: CASTNVRTGEPYNQPQHF
size: -; V: TRBV10-3; D: -; J: TRBJ2-3; CDR3: CAIRGGLDTDTQYF
size: -; V: TRBV9; D: -; J: TRBJ2-1; CDR3: CASSVEGLQYNEQFF
size: -; V: TRBV30; D: TRBD1; J: TRBJ2-7; CDR3: CAWIGQGSSYEQYF
size: once; V: TRBV5-6; D: -; J: TRBJ2-7; CDR3: CASSLGYEQYF
size: -; V: TRBV19; D: -; J: TRBJ1-4; CDR3: CASSIVRGFNEKLFF
size: -; V: TRBV11-2; D: -; J: TRBJ2-1; CDR3: CASTISLGPSYNEQFF
size: -; V: TRBV9; D: TRBD2; J: TRBJ2-3; CDR3: CASSVVPEASGHF
size: -; V: TRBV7-2; D: TRBD1; J: TRBJ2-7; CDR3: CASSARTGGPYEQYF
size: -; V: TRBV5-6; D: -; J: TRBJ1-1; CDR3: CASSLTGWNTEAFF
size: -; V: TRBV10-3; D: -; J: TRBJ2-5; CDR3: CAISESPIGGQETQYF
size: -; V: TRBV6-5; D: -; J: TRBJ2-6; CDR3: CASSSRRTSGANVLTF
size: -; V: TRBV7-8; D: -; J: TRBJ1-5; CDR3: CASGETYVVDQPQHF
size: -; V: TRBV10-3; D: TRBD2; J: TRBJ2-5; CDR3: CAAAGGTSGPQETQYF
size: -; V: TRBV6-2/TRBV6-3; D: TRBD1; J: TRBJ1-5; CDR3: CASSLPRQGSSFGGQPQHF
size: -; V: TRBV19; D: -; J: TRBJ1-5; CDR3: CASSIPGPNQPQHF
size: -; V: TRBV5-1; D: TRBD1; J: TRBJ1-4; CDR3: CASSYGQGRNEKLFF
size: -; V: TRBV10-3; D: -; J: TRBJ2-7; CDR3: CAISDSTKDSYEQYF
size: -; V: TRBV28; D: -; J: TRBJ1-2; CDR3: CASSTPDPGYTF
size: -; V: TRBV19; D: -; J: TRBJ2-7; CDR3: CASSILQGPSYEQYF
size: -; V: TRBV7-2; D: -; J: TRBJ2-1; CDR3: CASSLVAGSSSYNEQFF
size: once; V: TRBV6-6; D: TRBD1; J: TRBJ1-1; CDR3: CASRGGGNTEAFF
size: once; V: TRBV3-1/TRBV3-2; D: -; J: TRBJ2-2; CDR3: CASSQDTAGTGELFF
size: once; V: TRBV5-6; D: -; J: TRBJ1-1; CDR3: CASSLEGVRAFF
size: -; V: TRBV19; D: -; J: TRBJ2-5; CDR3: CASTPPGKKETQYF
size: -; V: TRBV7-9; D: -; J: TRBJ2-7; CDR3: CASSSGTSWEQYF
size: -; V: TRBV6-2/TRBV6-3; D: -; J: TRBJ1-3; CDR3: CASSRATTQDTIYF
size: -; V: TRBV7-8; D: -; J: TRBJ2-2; CDR3: CASSLGLIAGELFF
size: -; V: TRBV21-1; D: -; J: TRBJ1-1; CDR3: CASSKSMTGVMNTEAFF
size: -; V: TRBV7-9; D: TRBD2; J: TRBJ2-1; CDR3: CAQAGVTFNEQFF
size: once; V: TRBV7-9; D: TRBD1; J: TRBJ1-1; CDR3: CASSFQGGTEAFF
size: -; V: TRBV4-3; D: TRBD1; J: TRBJ1-4; CDR3: CASSRSGTGIEKLFF
size: -; V: TRBV14; D: TRBD1; J: TRBJ2-7; CDR3: CASSQVTGISEQYF
size: -; V: TRBV30; D: -; J: TRBJ1-2; CDR3: CAWSVVAGWGYTF
size: -; V: TRBV29-1; D: -; J: TRBJ2-6; CDR3: CSVRESGANVLTF
size: once; V: TRBV2; D: TRBD1; J: TRBJ1-1; CDR3: CASKHRGETEAFF
size: -; V: TRBV27; D: TRBD1; J: TRBJ2-7; CDR3: CASSPRQGSSYEQYF
size: -; V: TRBV5-6; D: -; J: TRBJ1-6; CDR3: CASRPSSAGYNSPLHF
size: -; V: TRBV27; D: -; J: TRBJ1-2; CDR3: CASKLGQQTNYGYTF
size: -; V: TRBV6-6; D: -; J: TRBJ2-5; CDR3: CASSYSGQETQYF
size: once; V: TRBV5-4; D: -; J: TRBJ2-1; CDR3: CASSLAGLKNEQFF
size: -; V: TRBV6-2/TRBV6-3; D: -; J: TRBJ2-7; CDR3: CASSTLGGSYEQYF
size: -; V: TRBV10-1; D: -; J: TRBJ2-5; CDR3: CASSDGPTKETQYF
size: -; V: TRBV18; D: TRBD2; J: TRBJ2-2; CDR3: CASSPMVGLAPPTQTGELFF